The clone carrying this T cell receptor beta chain was picked up many times. RNA transcripts served as template for amplifying TCR beta CDR3 sequences. First-round RT-PCR with HTBI primers preceded a second-round multiplex PCR. TCRdb recomputed calls from the multiplex PCR reads with MiXCR, one row per CDR3 protein. This sample yields 650,000 to 800,000 distinct CDR3 sequences, of which over 40% are seen a single time; over 2.5% belongs to the top ten. A duration under 3 months, NOSPECS ≥4, CAS ≥3 and moderate-to-severe activity characterized the donors with ophthalmopathy. Clinicians diagnosed using symptoms, serum thyroxine, TRAb, thyroid ultrasound and orbital computed tomography. The CDR3 has 17 amino acids. The germline CDR1 and CDR2 sequences are SGHTS and YDEGEE. Trimming pared 6 bases from V and 0 bases from J, leaving 21 bases between. These data are taken from a study of Graves' ophthalmopathy and Graves' hyperthyroidism. Looking at the study overall: Peripheral blood collection took place at initial diagnosis, before any treatment.

This chain links TRBV5-8 with TRBJ1-1; D is undetermined. The sample consisted of peripheral blood. The clonotype comes from an adult man with Graves' ophthalmopathy. The CDR3, as DNA: TGTGCCAGCACCTTCGCGTTCACGGGCGGCATGAACACTGAAGCTTTCTTT. Residues: CASTFAFTGGMNTEAFF.